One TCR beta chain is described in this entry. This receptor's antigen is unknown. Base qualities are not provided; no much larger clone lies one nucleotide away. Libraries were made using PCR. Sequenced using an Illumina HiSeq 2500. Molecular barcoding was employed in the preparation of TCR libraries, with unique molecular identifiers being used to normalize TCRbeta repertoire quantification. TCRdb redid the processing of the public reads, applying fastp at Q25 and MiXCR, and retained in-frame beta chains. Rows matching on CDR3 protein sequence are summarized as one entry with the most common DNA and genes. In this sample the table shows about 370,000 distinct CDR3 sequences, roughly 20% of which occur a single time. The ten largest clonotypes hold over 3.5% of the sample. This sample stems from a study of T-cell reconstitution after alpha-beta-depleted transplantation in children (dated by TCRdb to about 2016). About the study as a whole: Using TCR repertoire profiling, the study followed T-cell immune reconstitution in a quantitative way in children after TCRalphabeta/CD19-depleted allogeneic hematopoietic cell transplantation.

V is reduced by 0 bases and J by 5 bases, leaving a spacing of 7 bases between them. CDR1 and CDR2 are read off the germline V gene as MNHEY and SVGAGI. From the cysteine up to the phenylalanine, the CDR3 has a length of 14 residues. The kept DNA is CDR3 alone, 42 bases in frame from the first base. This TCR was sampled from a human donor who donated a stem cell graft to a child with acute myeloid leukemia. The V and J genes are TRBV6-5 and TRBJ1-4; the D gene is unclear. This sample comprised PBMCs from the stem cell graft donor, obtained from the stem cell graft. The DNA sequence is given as TGTGCCAGCAGTTACTCTTTTCAGAATGAAAAACTGTTTTTT. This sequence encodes CASSYSFQNEKLFF.